This T cell receptor beta chain was retrieved from a study of cytomegalovirus exposure and HLA in healthy donors. On the study more broadly: About 80 million unique TCRs, all from HLA-typed donors, were included in an early release of the data. Findings and limits, study-wide: A later analysis appeared to link common viral pathogens to several of the most significant clusters.

A few counts support this clone. Its antigen is not identified. The PCR used 60 Vbeta and 13 Jbeta primers. Per the study methods: In a later analysis, the count reached tens of millions of unique TCR beta chains, with approximately 10 million shared. Sequenced by immunoSEQ multiplex PCR; TCRdb stores in-frame clones only, minus some. Clone size and the V and J calls come from that table; the DNA yielded D and trimming. The sample includes 60,000 to 75,000 clones, around 70% of them seen just once. Trimming removed 5 bases from V and 2 bases from J, with 13 bases in between. CDR1 and CDR2 (germline): SEHNR, FQNEAQ (reference sequence). The CDR3 covers 14 residues. Healthy bone marrow donors made up the donors.

The receptor's source is a woman in her thirties in good health and CMV-seropositive. The J gene is TRBJ2-7, the V gene TRBV7-9; D is perhaps TRBD2 (5 bases). Sequenced: PBMCs. CDR3 protein: CASSGRGSAYEQYF. In DNA, the CDR3 is TGTGCCAGCAGCGGGCGTGGGAGCGCCTACGAGCAGTACTTC.